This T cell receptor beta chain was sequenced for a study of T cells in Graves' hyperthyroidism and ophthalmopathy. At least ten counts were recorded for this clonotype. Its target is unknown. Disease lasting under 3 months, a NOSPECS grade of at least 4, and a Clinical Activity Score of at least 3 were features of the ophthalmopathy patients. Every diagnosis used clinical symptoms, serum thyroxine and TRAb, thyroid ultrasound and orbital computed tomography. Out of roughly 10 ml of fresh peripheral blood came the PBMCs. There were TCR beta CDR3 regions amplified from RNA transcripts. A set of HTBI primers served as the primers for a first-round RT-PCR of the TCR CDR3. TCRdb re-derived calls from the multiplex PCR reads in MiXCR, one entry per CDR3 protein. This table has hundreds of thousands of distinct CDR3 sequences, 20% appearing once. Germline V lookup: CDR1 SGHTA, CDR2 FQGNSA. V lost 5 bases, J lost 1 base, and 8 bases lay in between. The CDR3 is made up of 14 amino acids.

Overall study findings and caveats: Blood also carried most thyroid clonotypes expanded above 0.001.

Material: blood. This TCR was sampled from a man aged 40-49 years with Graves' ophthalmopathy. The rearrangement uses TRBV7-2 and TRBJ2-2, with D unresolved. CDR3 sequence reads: CASSPWRNTGELFF. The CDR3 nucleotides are TGTGCCAGCAGCCCCTGGAGGAACACCGGGGAGCTGTTTTTT.